The following is a TCR beta chain sequence with its context. Its antigen is unidentified. Expressed TCRB transcripts were sequenced after all isolated RNA was converted to cDNA. Assay used: immunoSEQ multiplex PCR; TCRdb lists only in-frame clones, some missing. The table records about 250,000 clones, about a tenth of them present only once. This specimen comes from a study of beta chain features in type 1 diabetes. This CDR3 has 17 residues. The J segment lost 0 bases and the V segment lost 1 base, leaving 6 bases of the junction unmatched. Germline V CDR1 and CDR2: SQVTM, ANQGSEA. Study results and limitations: Among all four CD4+ subsets, Type 1 diabetes patients had TCRB CDR3s that were moderately but significantly shorter.

The clonotype was recovered from a man younger than 45 with type 1 diabetes. The V gene is TRBV29-1, the J gene TRBJ2-1, with 10 bases matching TRBD2. The sample was naive CD4+ T cells from blood. The CDR3 DNA reads as TGCAGCGTTGAAGGGGAGCGGGGGGGACGCTCCTACAATGAGCAGTTCTTC. This codes for CSVEGERGGRSYNEQFF.